The clone carrying this TCR beta chain has just one count. The antigen is unknown. The data are from a study of shared clonotypes between healthy human individuals. V was pared by 3 bases and J by 1 base, with 5 bases of the junction left unmatched. CDR1 is LGHNT and CDR2 is FRNRAP in the germline V gene. CDR3 size: 16 residues. Naive-designated CD8 cells lacked CD45RO, were positively enriched for CCR7, and omitted terminally differentiated effector memory CD45RA+ cells. Every subset's genomic DNA went evenly onto several immunoSEQ plates. The protocol was immunoSEQ multiplex PCR, while the TCRdb copy is restricted to in-frame clones and leaves out a portion. Of 1.5 million to 2.5 million clones in the sample, less than 95% were seen once. Findings of the study overall: Apart from blood, nothing was sampled; tissue repertoires likely differ.

The sample comprised naive CD8+ T cells sorted from blood. The V and J genes are TRBV12-5 and TRBJ2-3; 9 positions agree with TRBD2. This TCR came from a man between 18 and 29 years old in good health. The chain's CDR3 is CASGFGASGGTDTQYF. The CDR3 nucleotides are TGTGCTAGTGGTTTTGGGGCTAGCGGGGGCACAGATACGCAGTATTTT.